The present T cell receptor (beta chain) was sequenced within a study of T cells in Graves' hyperthyroidism and ophthalmopathy. Points from the study as a whole: Most thyroid clonotypes that were expanded above 0.001 also turned up in blood.

Exclusion of a patient resulted from uncontrolled infection, other autoimmune disease, pregnancy or lactation. There are many counts of this clonotype. Its antigen remains unknown. It was RNA transcripts that yielded the amplified TCR beta CDR3 regions. The study used the HTBI primer set for a first-round RT-PCR of the TCR CDR3. TCRdb reprocessed the multiplex PCR reads with MiXCR, giving one entry per CDR3 protein. The sample has around 500,000 distinct CDR3 sequences, about 22% seen once; the top ten hold about 49%. Germline loops: CDR1 SNHLY, CDR2 FYNNEI. V was pared by 2 bases and J by 3 bases, with 10 bases between. This CDR3 has 14 residues.

V gene TRBV2 combines with J gene TRBJ1-2; D gene uncertain. The sequenced sample was blood. This receptor was identified in a woman in her seventies with Graves' ophthalmopathy. The CDR3 loop is CASSERHGDYGYTF. The CDR3 bases are TGTGCCAGCAGTGAACGGCACGGGGACTATGGCTACACCTTC.